This T cell receptor beta chain was retrieved from a study of CD8 T cells in ankylosing spondylitis. Notes on the study in general: A motif in TCR beta, a set of 8 or 9 highly homologous variants, appeared characteristic of ankylosing spondylitis blood.

In its sample, this clonotype was seen many times. What it recognizes is unknown. Losses at the gene ends were 2 bases for V and 6 bases for J; bases not matched to a gene: 2. The V gene's germline CDR1 is MNHNY and CDR2 SVGAGI (reference sequence). This CDR3 region has 13 residues. MiXCR was run by TCRdb on the 5' RACE reads, yielding one entry per CDR3 protein. The sample shows 750,000 to 850,000 distinct CDR3 sequences, approximately 12% of them seen only once. The chain is built from TRBV6-6 and TRBJ1-2; 8 bases are shared with TRBD1. Sequencing was done on a sample of blood, either unsorted or a sorted T cell fraction (not recorded which). The sequence derives from a male donor with ankylosing spondylitis. The CDR3 DNA sequence: TGTGCCAGCAGTTACGCGACAGGGGATGGCTACACCTTC. Translating gives CASSYATGDGYTF.